The next 19 T cell receptor beta chains were all read from a single sample in a study of identical twins. In TCRdb, the 5' RACE reads were re-called with MiXCR into one record per CDR3 protein. The sample lists about 730,000 distinct CDR3 sequences, about 20% occurring once. The same data also went into a second study, on T cells expressing NK-cell markers.

The sample consisted of PBMCs. These TCRs come from a woman younger than 35 in good health.

This clonotype was counted ten times or more. The CDR3 DNA is TGTGCCATCAGTAGCGGGGGGGCCGCAGATACGCAGTATTTT. This translates into CAISSGGAADTQYF. The rearrangement joins TRBV10-3 to TRBJ2-3; 10 nucleotides agree with TRBD2. After removal of 5 bases from V and 4 bases from J, the junction contained 3 bases not matched to a gene. The V gene's germline CDR1 is ENHRY and CDR2 SYGVKD. This CDR3 comprises 14 residues.

This chain connects TRBV2 to TRBJ2-4, with D possibly being TRBD2 (6 bases). Trimming removed 4 bases at V and 7 bases at J, with 11 bases between. The germline V gene encodes CDR1 SNHLY and CDR2 FYNNEI. The CDR3 totals 13 residues. This chain's CDR3 is CASSVEGTNIQYF. CDR3 DNA: TGTGCCAGCAGTGTGGAGGGGACGAACATTCAGTACTTC. Drawing the rest from reference TRBV2 and TRBJ2-4, the complete variable domain is EPEVTQTPSHQVTQMGQEVILRCVPISNHLYFYWYRQILGQKVEFLVSFYNNEISEKSEIFDDQFSVERPDGSNFTLKIRSTKLEDSAMYFCASSVEGTNIQYFGAGTRLSVL.

The genes are TRBV11-2 and TRBJ2-2, with D possibly being TRBD1 (5 bases). CDR1 is SGHAT, CDR2 FQNNGV, per germline. The V end was cut by 5 bases, the J end by 6 bases, with 13 bases between. The CDR3 length is 14 residues. DNA of the CDR3: TGTGCCAGCAGCAGGATCGGCAGGGCCGGGGAGCTGTTTTTT. It yields the protein CASSRIGRAGELFF.

There are a few counts of this clonotype. The chain carries TRBV5-6 and TRBJ2-4, with a possible D match to TRBD2 (6 bases). CDR3 length equals 16 residues. V lost 1 base, J lost 1 base, and 12 bases lay in between. The germline CDR1 and CDR2 sequences are SGHDT and YYEEEE. CDR3: CASSLRGVVAKNIQYF. The CDR3, as DNA: TGTGCCAGCAGCTTGCGCGGGGTTGTGGCCAAAAACATTCAGTACTTC.

This clonotype has more than one count but fewer than ten. This chain links TRBV12-3 or TRBV12-4 with TRBJ1-5, with D possibly matching TRBD1 (6 bases). This CDR3 has 14 residues. The germline V and J ends were trimmed by 5 bases and 3 bases, with 11 bases remaining between them. CDR3 in DNA: TGTGCCAGCAGTGTCAGGGGCCCCAATCAGCCCCAGCATTTT. Its protein is CASSVRGPNQPQHF.

This clonotype was observed at least ten times. V usage is TRBV3-1 and J usage is TRBJ2-7; D is unclear. The CDR3 has 11 amino acids. The V end lost 1 base, the J end lost 9 bases, and 7 bases lay between the germline ends. The germline V gene has CDR1 LGHDT and CDR2 YNNKEL (reference sequence). CDR3 loop: CASSQGPGQYF. CDR3 nucleotide sequence: TGTGCCAGCAGCCAAGGACCAGGGCAGTACTTC.

In its sample, this clonotype was seen many times. The chain has TRBV12-3 or TRBV12-4 and TRBJ2-1; possibly TRBD2 for D (6 bases). CDR3 size: 12 residues. Trimming cost V 6 bases and J 8 bases, with 11 bases left between them. The CDR3 spells CASSGTYDEQFF. In nucleotides, the CDR3 is TGTGCCAGCAGCGGGACTTATGATGAGCAGTTCTTC.

This rearrangement joins TRBV29-1 to TRBJ2-5; D is possibly TRBD1 (5 bases). V was cut by 4 bases and J by 4 bases, with 10 bases left in between. The CDR3 extends over 12 amino acids. Germline loops: CDR1 SQVTM, CDR2 ANQGSEA. The CDR3 bases are TGCAGCGTTGTCCCAGGGATAGAGACCCAGTACTTC. It translates to CSVVPGIETQYF.

The gene calls are TRBV10-3 and TRBJ1-3; the D gene is possibly TRBD1 (5 bases). V was clipped by 4 bases and J by 3 bases, with 7 bases between them. Germline values: CDR1 ENHRY, CDR2 SYGVKD. The CDR3 consists of 13 residues. CDR3 amino acids: CAISAGLGNTIYF. The DNA of the CDR3 is TGTGCCATCAGTGCGGGACTTGGAAACACCATATATTTT.

CDR3 in DNA: TGTGCCAGCAGCGTAGAGGCGGGGGGGCGTTCGGATGAGCAGTTCTTC. Encoded protein: CASSVEAGGRSDEQFF. J is TRBJ2-1 and V is TRBV9, with TRBD2 matching 9 bases. The CDR3 loop spans 16 amino acids. Germline CDR1 is SGDLS and CDR2 is YYNGEE. V was pared by 0 bases and J by 8 bases, with 9 bases of the junction left unmatched. Looking up the rest from reference TRBV9 and TRBJ2-1 gives the full variable domain: DSGVTQTPKHLITATGQRVTLRCSPRSGDLSVYWYQQSLDQGLQFLIQYYNGEERAKGNILERFSAQQFPDLHSELNLSSLELGDSALYFCASSVEAGGRSDEQFFGPGTRLTVL.

V usage is TRBV3-1 and J usage is TRBJ2-3; tentatively, D is TRBD1 (5 bases). Per the germline V gene, CDR1 is LGHDT and CDR2 is YNNKEL (reference sequence). V lost 0 bases, J lost 2 bases, and 12 bases lay in between. The CDR3 covers 16 residues. CDR3 region: CASSQDPWGLTDTQYF. For the CDR3, the DNA is TGTGCCAGCAGCCAAGATCCGTGGGGCCTCACAGATACGCAGTATTTT.

The chain links TRBV6-1 to TRBJ1-1; no definite D call. CDR1 is MNHNS, CDR2 SASEGT, per germline. The CDR3 is 13 amino acids. Trimming removed 8 bases from V and 0 bases from J, with 10 bases in between. CDR3 protein: CASYDTMNTEAFF. The CDR3 nucleotides read TGTGCCAGCTACGACACGATGAACACTGAAGCTTTCTTT.

This clonotype was recorded a few times. CDR3 sequence: CSARDGGEAFF. CDR3 DNA: TGCAGTGCTAGAGATGGGGGGGAGGCTTTCTTT. The chain combines TRBV20-1 with TRBJ1-1, with D tentatively TRBD1 (5 bases). Germline V gene sequence: CDR1 DFQATT, CDR2 SNEGSKA (reference sequence). The CDR3 totals 11 residues. Trimming pared 0 bases from V and 11 bases from J, leaving 10 bases between.

The rearrangement joins TRBV11-2 to TRBJ2-2; tentative D call: TRBD1 (7 bases). This CDR3 is built from 15 residues. The germline gives CDR1 SGHAT, CDR2 FQNNGV. V dropped 5 bases and J dropped 7 bases, with 17 bases sitting between them. The CDR3 nucleotides read TGTGCCAGCAGCCCCCGACAGGGACTGATCGGGGAGCTGTTTTTT. Its translation is CASSPRQGLIGELFF.

Many counts were recorded for this clonotype. V is TRBV3-1 and J is TRBJ1-5; D gene uncertain. Trimming left V 2 bases short and J 5 bases short, with 13 bases between. The CDR3 runs 15 residues. Per the germline V gene, CDR1 is LGHDT and CDR2 is YNNKEL (reference sequence). Here the CDR3 reads CASSQRPGRHQPQHF. As DNA, the CDR3 is TGTGCCAGCAGCCAACGGCCAGGACGGCATCAGCCCCAGCATTTT.

Worth noting for this clonotype: No DNA is shown, since the ends of the CDR3 on it are uncertain; the CDR3 is the one TCRdb lists. This CDR3 is CASILGQARYEQYF. J is TRBJ2-7 and V is TRBV6-2 or TRBV6-3; the DNA was not used to check the table's D call, TRBD1. The germline CDR1 and CDR2 sequences are MNHEY and SVGEGT. The CDR3 has 14 residues if both end residues are counted.

This clonotype was seen ten or more times. The gene calls are TRBV27 and TRBJ2-1; 9 nucleotides match TRBD2. The CDR3 is made up of 14 amino acids. The ends lost 6 bases at V and 0 bases at J; junction bases unmatched: 0. The germline CDR1 and CDR2 sequences are MNHEY and SMNVEV (reference sequence). The CDR3 loop is CASRTSGSYNEQFF. As DNA, the CDR3 is TGTGCCAGCAGGACTAGCGGCTCCTACAATGAGCAGTTCTTC.

At least ten counts were recorded for this clonotype. The gene calls are TRBV2 and TRBJ2-7, with TRBD1 as a possible D gene (5 bases). Germline V gives CDR1 SNHLY, CDR2 FYNNEI. V gave up 10 bases and J gave up 5 bases, with 21 bases separating them. The CDR3 spans 14 residues. Here the CDR3 DNA reads TGTGCCATCAGGGAAAGGCAGGGTGCCCACGAGCAGTACTTC. This codes for CAIRERQGAHEQYF.

This clonotype has just a few counts. The V gene is TRBV25-1, the J gene TRBJ2-3, with 7 bases fitting TRBD2. CDR1 MGHDK and CDR2 SYGVNS come from the germline V gene. CDR3 size: 15 residues. J was trimmed by 0 bases and V by 3 bases; bases with no gene match: 3. The CDR3 nucleotides are TGTGCCAGCAGTGATGCGGGAGCTAGCACAGATACGCAGTATTTT. It translates to CASSDAGASTDTQYF.